The present TCR beta chain was sequenced within a study of blood T cell repertoires in COVID-19. Using immunoSEQ multiplex PCR, the repertoire was profiled, and TCRdb retains in-frame clones only, with some absent. The sample lists around 200,000 clones; around nine tenths were seen once. The CDR3 sequence is 12 residues long. The sequencing input was peripheral blood. The sequence derives from a man aged 18 to 35 with active or convalescent COVID-19. The chain couples TRBV21-1 to TRBJ1-5. TRBV21-1 is flagged as a pseudogene. The CDR3 nucleotides read TGTGGGGGGGGAATATGCAATCAGCCCCAGCATTTT. Translated, it gives CGGGICNQPQHF.